These 9 T cell receptor beta chains were sequenced from one sample in a study of T cell responses to AZD1222 COVID-19 vaccine. Produced via immunoSEQ multiplex PCR; TCRdb's table is partial and in-frame only. The repertoire holds about 190,000 clones, approximately 90% seen once, with 0.95% to 1% in the top ten. This sample comprised peripheral blood, obtained on day 0 of AZD1222 vaccination. Receptors were obtained from an adult in good health.

This chain connects TRBV7-9 to TRBJ1-1; D may be TRBD1 (5 bases). V dropped 1 base and J dropped 0 bases, with 9 bases sitting between them. The CDR3 length is 15 residues. Germline CDR1 is SEHNR and CDR2 is FQNEAQ (reference sequence). The CDR3, as DNA: TGTGCCAGCAGCTTAGTGGGGGGTCTGAACACTGAAGCTTTCTTT. Its protein product is CASSLVGGLNTEAFF.

The chain is built from TRBV7-3 and TRBJ2-1, with 12 bases aligning to TRBD2. The CDR3 sequence is 15 residues long. Germline V gene sequence: CDR1 SGHTA, CDR2 FQGTGA. J lost 4 bases, V lost 5 bases, and 3 bases had no gene match. CDR3 sequence reads: CASSLTSGRYNEQFF. The DNA of the CDR3 is TGTGCCAGCAGCCTGACTAGCGGGAGATACAATGAGCAGTTCTTC.

For the CDR3, the DNA is TGTGCCAGCAGTTACTCGGCCGGCGTAAACTATGGCTACACCTTC. Protein product: CASSYSAGVNYGYTF. The V call is TRBV6-5, the J call TRBJ1-2; no clear D. CDR3 length equals 15 residues. CDR1 and CDR2 from the germline V gene are MNHEY and SVGAGI. Trimming removed 0 bases from V and 2 bases from J, with 10 bases in between.

This chain joins TRBV27 and TRBJ1-5, with TRBD1 matching over 9 bases. Trimming took 4 bases from V and 0 from J; bases not matched to a gene: 7. CDR3 length: 17 residues. Germline V gene sequence: CDR1 MNHEY, CDR2 SMNVEV (reference sequence). The chain's CDR3 is CASSSRTGAYSNQPQHF. CDR3 bases: TGTGCCAGCAGTTCGAGGACAGGGGCTTATAGCAATCAGCCCCAGCATTTT.

This chain joins TRBV9 and TRBJ2-2, with D unclear. CDR3 size: 15 residues. Deletions cut 3 bases from V and 1 base from J, with 10 bases between. Germline V gene sequence: CDR1 SGDLS, CDR2 YYNGEE. The CDR3 coding sequence is TGTGCCAGCAGCGATAATCGGAGGAACACCGGGGAGCTGTTTTTT. Its protein product is CASSDNRRNTGELFF.

CDR3 amino acids: CASSPTDSNEQFF. DNA of the CDR3: TGTGCCAGCAGCCCGACGGACAGCAATGAGCAGTTCTTC. The chain has TRBV7-3 and TRBJ2-1, with D tentatively TRBD1 (6 bases). Deletions cut 5 bases from V and 6 bases from J, with 11 bases between. This CDR3 has 13 residues. CDR1 and CDR2 from the germline V gene are SGHTA and FQGTGA. Full variable domain (remainder filled in from reference TRBV7-3 and TRBJ2-1): GAGVSQTPSNKVTEKGKYVELRCDPISGHTALYWYRQSLGQGPEFLIYFQGTGAADDSGLPNDRFFAVRPEGSVSTLKIQRTERGDSAVYLCASSPTDSNEQFFGPGTRLTVL.

The chain couples TRBV7-2 to TRBJ2-5, with TRBD2 matching over 9 bases. Germline CDR1 and CDR2: SGHTA and FQGNSA. With 2 bases clipped from V and 4 bases from J, the junction kept 2 bases outside the gene matches. CDR3 length: 14 residues. CDR3 sequence: CASSLFSGRETQYF. The CDR3 region has the DNA TGTGCCAGCAGCTTATTTAGCGGGAGAGAGACCCAGTACTTC.

This clone was counted a single time. The rearrangement uses TRBV11-2 and TRBJ2-1, with 10 bases matching TRBD2. The CDR3 has 18 residues. Per the germline V gene, CDR1 is SGHAT and CDR2 is FQNNGV. After removal of 1 base from V and 7 bases from J, the junction contained 13 bases not matched to a gene. The CDR3 nucleotides are TGTGCCAGCAGCTTAGCCCTTACTAGCGGGGAAAAGCGGAATGAGCAGTTCTTC. It codes for CASSLALTSGEKRNEQFF.

The V call is TRBV6-6, the J call TRBJ2-1; 8 bases line up with TRBD1. The CDR3 is 16 amino acids. Germline V gene data show CDR1 as MNHNY and CDR2 as SVGAGI (reference sequence). The ends lost 5 bases at V and 0 bases at J; junction bases unmatched: 6. The CDR3 DNA sequence: TGTGCCAGCAGTCTTCGGACAGGGCCCTCCTACAATGAGCAGTTCTTC. It yields the protein CASSLRTGPSYNEQFF.